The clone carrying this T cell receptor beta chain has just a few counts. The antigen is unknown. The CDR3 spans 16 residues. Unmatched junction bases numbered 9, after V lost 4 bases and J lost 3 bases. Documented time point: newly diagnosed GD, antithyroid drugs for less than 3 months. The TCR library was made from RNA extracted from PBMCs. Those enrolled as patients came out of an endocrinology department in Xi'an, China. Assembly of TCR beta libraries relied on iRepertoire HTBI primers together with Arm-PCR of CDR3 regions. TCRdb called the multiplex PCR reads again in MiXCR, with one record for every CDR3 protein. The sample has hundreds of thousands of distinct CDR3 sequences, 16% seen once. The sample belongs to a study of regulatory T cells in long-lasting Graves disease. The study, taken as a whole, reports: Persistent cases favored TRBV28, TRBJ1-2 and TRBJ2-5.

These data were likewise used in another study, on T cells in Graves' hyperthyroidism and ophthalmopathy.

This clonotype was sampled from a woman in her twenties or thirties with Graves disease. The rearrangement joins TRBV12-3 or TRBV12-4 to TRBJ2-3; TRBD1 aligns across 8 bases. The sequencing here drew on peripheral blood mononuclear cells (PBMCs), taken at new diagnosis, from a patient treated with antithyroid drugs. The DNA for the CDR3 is TGTGCCAGCAGTTACTCAGGGGGCTCGGGAACAGATACGCAGTATTTT. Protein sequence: CASSYSGGSGTDTQYF.